This entry lists 11 T cell receptor beta chains sequenced from one sample in a study of blood T cell repertoires in COVID-19. Only in-frame clones appear in the TCRdb table, and some are missing; sequencing was by immunoSEQ multiplex PCR. The sample holds about 480,000 clones; about 88% are singletons and the top ten take 7% to 10%. What was sequenced was PBMCs or T cells enriched from blood (not recorded which). These receptors all come from a woman aged 55-75 years who had recovered from COVID-19.

This clone was counted a few times. The CDR3 is CASSERTGNYGYTF. The DNA of the CDR3 is TGTGCCAGCAGCGAACGTACAGGGAACTATGGCTACACCTTC. The chain has TRBV2 and TRBJ1-2, with D perhaps TRBD1 (6 bases). The CDR3 loop spans 14 amino acids. V shed 6 bases and J shed 2 bases, with 13 bases lying between them. Germline values: CDR1 SNHLY, CDR2 FYNNEI.

The J gene is TRBJ1-5, the V gene TRBV4-1; TRBD1 aligns across 9 bases. J was trimmed by 0 bases and V by 5 bases; bases with no gene match: 5. The CDR3 is made up of 16 amino acids. The germline gives CDR1 MGHRA, CDR2 YSYEKL. The chain's CDR3 is CASSRGTGSSNQPQHF. The CDR3 DNA follows: TGCGCCAGCAGCAGGGGGACAGGGTCTAGCAATCAGCCCCAGCATTTT.

This clone was counted once. The chain employs TRBV29-1 and TRBJ1-1; D gene uncertain. Per germline, CDR1 SQVTM and CDR2 ANQGSEA. CDR3 length: 12 residues. The V end was cut by 2 bases, the J end by 4 bases, with 8 bases between. Here the CDR3 reads CSVETGSTEAFF. The CDR3 DNA reads as TGCAGCGTTGAAACGGGGAGCACTGAAGCTTTCTTT.

The chain employs TRBV5-1 and TRBJ1-3; D is undetermined. The CDR3 loop spans 16 amino acids. With 0 bases removed from V and 0 bases from J, the gap between germline ends came to 10 bases. In germline, CDR1 is SGHRS, CDR2 YFSETQ. DNA of the CDR3: TGCGCCAGCAGCTTGGGAGGGCCAGACTCTGGAAACACCATATATTTT. Protein sequence: CASSLGGPDSGNTIYF.

The chain is built from TRBV19 and TRBJ1-2, with D unclear. The germline CDR1 and CDR2 sequences are LNHDA and SQIVND (reference sequence). This CDR3 contains 15 residues. Trimming removed 7 bases from V and 4 bases from J, with 19 bases in between. The CDR3 coding sequence is TGTGCCAGTAAAATGGGTGGTGGAGGATTCTATGGCTACACCTTC. Translation: CASKMGGGGFYGYTF.

The chain couples TRBV23-1 to TRBJ1-4; 9 bases align to TRBD1. TRBV23-1 is an ORF, with its function uncertain. CDR3 length: 13 residues. V lost 5 bases and J lost 6; bases outside the gene matches: 1. CDR3 sequence: CASSRDRDEKLFF. The CDR3, as DNA: TGCGCCAGCAGTAGGGACAGGGATGAAAAACTGTTTTTT.

This clone has a single count. The chain employs TRBV19 and TRBJ2-2; 8 nucleotides line up with TRBD1. Trimming took 1 base from V and 3 from J; bases not matched to a gene: 4. Germline V gene data show CDR1 as LNHDA and CDR2 as SQIVND (reference sequence). The CDR3 sequence is 16 residues long. CDR3 protein: CASSIGGQVYTGELFF. CDR3 bases: TGTGCCAGTAGTATAGGGGGACAGGTGTACACCGGGGAGCTGTTTTTT.

The chain employs TRBV7-2 and TRBJ1-4, with 8 bases lining up with TRBD1. CDR3 length: 15 residues. From germline, CDR1 is SGHTA and CDR2 FQGNSA. Trimming removed 5 bases from V and 5 bases from J; junction bases left unmatched: 7. CDR3 nucleotides: TGTGCCAGCAGCGCCCACAGGGGGGGAAATGAAAAACTGTTTTTT. It specifies CASSAHRGGNEKLFF.

The V call is TRBV24-1, the J call TRBJ1-5, with 8 bases identical to TRBD1. CDR1 KGHDR and CDR2 SFDVKD come from the germline V gene. V was clipped by 3 bases and J by 5 bases; unmatched bases: 8. This CDR3 spans 16 amino acids. The CDR3 reads CATSDGDRGGYQPQHF. CDR3 nucleotides: TGTGCCACCAGTGATGGAGACAGGGGAGGATATCAGCCCCAGCATTTT.

This clone was seen a single time. The chain employs TRBV5-1 and TRBJ2-2, with TRBD1 matching over 9 bases. With 2 bases clipped from V and 5 bases from J, the junction kept 4 bases outside the gene matches. The CDR3 totals 15 residues. Per germline, CDR1 SGHRS and CDR2 YFSETQ. DNA for the CDR3: TGCGCCAGCAGCTTCTCCGGGACAGGGACCGGGGAGCTGTTTTTT. Amino acids: CASSFSGTGTGELFF.

The chain recombines TRBV7-2 with TRBJ2-5; no definite D call. The germline gives CDR1 SGHTA, CDR2 FQGNSA. Trimming took 3 bases from V and 2 from J, leaving 4 bases between them. The CDR3 has 12 amino acids. CDR3 loop: CASSFYQETQYF. The CDR3 DNA follows: TGTGCCAGCAGCTTTTATCAAGAGACCCAGTACTTC.